Below, one T cell receptor beta chain is given with its context. As handled by the study authors: Amplification of reference gene primers provided the estimated nucleated cell counts. TCRdb's table, derived via immunoSEQ multiplex PCR, lists solely in-frame clones and lacks some. V and J calls and clone size are as listed in that table; D and trimming were resolved from the DNA. The sample includes around 76,000 clones, approximately 77% seen only once; the top ten take 0.83%. The data stem from a study of blood T cell repertoires in COVID-19. The overall study: Collection of acute and convalescent COVID-19 samples took place in the United States, Italy and Spain.

The CDR3 covers 13 residues. The J segment lost 8 bases and the V segment lost 5 bases, leaving 6 bases of the junction unmatched. CDR1 LNHDA and CDR2 SQIVND come from the germline V gene (reference sequence). The clonotype comes from a woman in her 70s with acute or convalescent COVID-19. Sequencing was performed on peripheral blood. J is TRBJ1-2 and V is TRBV19; 9 bases align to TRBD1. The CDR3 sequence: CASSLRDRAGYTF. In nucleotides, the CDR3 is TGTGCCAGTAGTCTCCGGGACAGGGCCGGCTACACCTTC.